This T cell receptor (beta chain) originates from a study of blood T cells in healthy people across ages. This clonotype was seen a handful of times. A second roughly 6 to 12 cycle PCR used barcoded and J-beta primers. TCRdb fed the 5' RACE reads into MiXCR, producing one record per CDR3 protein. The sample includes 730,000 or so distinct CDR3 sequences, roughly 44% of them seen just once. This CDR3 is 13 amino acids long. Germline V gene lookup returns CDR1 SGHTA and CDR2 FQGTGA. Trimming left V 4 bases short and J 0 bases short, with 6 bases between. The clonotype was recovered from a woman aged 55-70 years in good health. Sequences were obtained from blood. This sequence joins TRBV7-3 and TRBJ1-1, with no clear D. The CDR3 protein is CASSSGMNTEAFF. CDR3 sequence (DNA): TGTGCCAGCAGCTCTGGGATGAACACTGAAGCTTTCTTT.